Sequencing of this T cell receptor (beta chain) was carried out in a study of cytomegalovirus exposure and HLA in healthy donors. The PCR had 60 Vbeta and 13 Jbeta primers. Clones were sequenced by immunoSEQ multiplex PCR, and TCRdb holds only the in-frame ones, with some missing. The sample carries more than 95,000 clones, approximately 76% recorded once. Germline loops: CDR1 KGHSH, CDR2 LQKENI. Trimming removed 6 bases from V and 4 bases from J; junction bases left unmatched: 15. This CDR3 comprises 16 residues. V usage is TRBV18 and J usage is TRBJ2-7; 7 positions agree with TRBD1. This sequence was found in a woman aged 18-30 years in good health and CMV-seropositive. The sequenced sample was PBMCs. DNA of the CDR3: TGTGCCAGCTCGCCCGGCACAGGGGCGTTCGGTTACGAGCAGTACTTC. As protein: CASSPGTGAFGYEQYF.